This T cell receptor (beta chain) was captured by sequencing in a study of molecular identifiers for immune sequencing clone quantification. The sample holds a few counts of this clonotype. TCRdb ran MiXCR on the PCR reads and lists one entry per CDR3 protein. Here the sample spans roughly 300,000 distinct CDR3 sequences, roughly 24% being singletons. For naive CD8 T cells, sorting used the CD8+CD4-CCR7+CD45RA+ phenotype. The V segment lost 4 bases and the J segment 2 bases; nucleotides outside the gene matches: 5. The CDR3 is 15 amino acids. The rearrangement joins TRBV12-3 or TRBV12-4 to TRBJ2-7, with 10 nucleotides matching TRBD1. This TCR derives from a human donor in good health. Some libraries in this study had Jurkat cell RNA spiked in. Specimen: naive CD8+ T cells from blood, with Jurkat cell RNA spiked in. Subset indicated: FACS-sorted CD8+CD4-CCR7+CD45RA+ naive T cells. CDR3 in amino acids: CASSSGTGVTYEQYF. CDR3 nucleotide sequence: TGTGCCAGCAGTTCCGGGACAGGGGTAACCTACGAGCAGTACTTC.